This record looks at one T cell receptor gamma chain sequence and its context. Different DNA sequences within this sample yield the same CDR3. This sample stems from a study of gamma-delta T cells after stem cell transplantation. TCRdb reapplied CATT to the RT-PCR reads. Of about 3,500 gamma-chain clones listed, roughly 5.3% are singletons. V shed 4 bases, J shed 7 bases, and the junction held 7 bases outside the gene matches. CDR3 length equals 16 residues. Germline V gene lookup returns CDR1 GITISATS and CDR2 ISYDGTV (reference sequence). The chain uses TRGV9 and TRGJP. Sequencing was done on a sample of gamma-delta T cells. This receptor was obtained from a human donor. It is not recorded whose cells these are; they may come from a transplant donor. The CDR3 here is CALWESRELGKKIKVF. CDR3 bases: TGTGCCTTGTGGGAATCGCGGGAGTTGGGCAAAAAAATCAAGGTATTT.